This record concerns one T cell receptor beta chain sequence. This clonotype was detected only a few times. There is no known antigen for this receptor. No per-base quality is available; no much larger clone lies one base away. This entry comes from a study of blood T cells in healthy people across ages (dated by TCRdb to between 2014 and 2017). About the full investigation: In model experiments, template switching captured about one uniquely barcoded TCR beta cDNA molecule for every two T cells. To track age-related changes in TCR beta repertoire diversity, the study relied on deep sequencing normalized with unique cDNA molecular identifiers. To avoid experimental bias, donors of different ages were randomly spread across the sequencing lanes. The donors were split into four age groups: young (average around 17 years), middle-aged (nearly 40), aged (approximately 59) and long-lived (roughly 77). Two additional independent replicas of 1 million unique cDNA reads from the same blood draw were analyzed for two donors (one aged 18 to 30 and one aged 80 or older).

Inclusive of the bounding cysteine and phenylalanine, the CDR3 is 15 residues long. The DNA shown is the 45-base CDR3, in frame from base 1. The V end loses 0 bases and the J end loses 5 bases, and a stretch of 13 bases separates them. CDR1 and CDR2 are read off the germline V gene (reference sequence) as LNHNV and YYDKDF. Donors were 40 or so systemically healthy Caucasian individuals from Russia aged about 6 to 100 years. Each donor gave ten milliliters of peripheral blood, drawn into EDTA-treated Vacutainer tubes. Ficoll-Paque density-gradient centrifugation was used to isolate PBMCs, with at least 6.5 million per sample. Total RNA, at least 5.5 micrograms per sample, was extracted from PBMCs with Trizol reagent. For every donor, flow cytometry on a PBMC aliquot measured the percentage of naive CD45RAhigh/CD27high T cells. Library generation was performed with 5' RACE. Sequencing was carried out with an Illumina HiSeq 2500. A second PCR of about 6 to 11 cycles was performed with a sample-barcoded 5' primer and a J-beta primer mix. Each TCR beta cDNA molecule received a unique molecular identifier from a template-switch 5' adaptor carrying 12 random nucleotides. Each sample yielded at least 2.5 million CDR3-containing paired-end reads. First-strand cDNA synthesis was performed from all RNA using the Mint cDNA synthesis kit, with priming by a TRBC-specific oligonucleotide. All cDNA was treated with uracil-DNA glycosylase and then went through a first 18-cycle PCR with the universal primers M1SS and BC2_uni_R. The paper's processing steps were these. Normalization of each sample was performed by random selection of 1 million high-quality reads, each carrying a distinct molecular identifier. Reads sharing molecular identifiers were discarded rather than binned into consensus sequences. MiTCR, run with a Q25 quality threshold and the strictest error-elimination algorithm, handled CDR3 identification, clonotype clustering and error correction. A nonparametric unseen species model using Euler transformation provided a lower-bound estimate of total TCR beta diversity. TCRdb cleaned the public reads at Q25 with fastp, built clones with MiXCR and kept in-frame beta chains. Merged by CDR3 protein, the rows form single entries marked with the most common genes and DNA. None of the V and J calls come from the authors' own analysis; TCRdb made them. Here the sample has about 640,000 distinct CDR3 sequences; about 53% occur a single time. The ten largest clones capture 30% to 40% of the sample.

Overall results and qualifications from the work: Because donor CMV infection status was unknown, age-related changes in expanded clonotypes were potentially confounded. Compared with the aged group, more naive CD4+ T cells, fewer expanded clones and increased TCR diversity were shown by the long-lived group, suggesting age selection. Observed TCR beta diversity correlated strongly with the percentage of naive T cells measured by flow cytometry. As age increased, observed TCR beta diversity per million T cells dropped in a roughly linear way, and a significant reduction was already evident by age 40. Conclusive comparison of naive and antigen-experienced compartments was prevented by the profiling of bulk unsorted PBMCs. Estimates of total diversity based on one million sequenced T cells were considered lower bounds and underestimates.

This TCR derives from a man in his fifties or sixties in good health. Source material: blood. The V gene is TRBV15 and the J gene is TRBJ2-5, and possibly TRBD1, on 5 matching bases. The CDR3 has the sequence CATSRDRAKGETQYF. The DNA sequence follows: TGTGCCACCAGCAGAGATAGAGCGAAGGGGGAGACCCAGTACTTC.